This T cell receptor (beta chain) was sequenced for a study of blood T cell repertoires in COVID-19 (dated by TCRdb to the early 2020s). Some background on the complete study: Samples from collaborators originated in the United States, Italy and Spain and spanned both the acute and convalescent phases of COVID-19. The prospective study material was composed of cDNA or gDNA derived from T cells, B-cell-depleted T cells, or PBMCs. Deeply sampled blood TCRbeta repertoires from subjects exposed to, actively infected with, or recovered from COVID-19 were included in the dataset. The repertoires were released in a freely available public database intended as a resource for research on the immune response to SARS-CoV-2. Samples were obtained from the ongoing ImmuneRACE study (first 160 participants) and from 1,000 to 1,500 subjects provided by 6 global collaborators. Nearly every sample came with metadata listing a de-identified subject ID, COVID-19 status, age in years and sex. Where available, HLA class I and class II types were taken from metadata supplied by the sample provider and were not determined by assay-based typing.

The full study reports these points: How much clinical and demographic metadata was included differed by source and by participant, and the metadata was provided uncurated.

This clone was detected a few times. Its antigen target is currently unknown. Base qualities are missing; no much larger clone stands one base away. At one collaborating source in Seattle, patients were enrolled during active infection and were followed longitudinally through the course of disease. Each collaborating institution followed its own protocols to collect whole blood in K2EDTA tubes. For TCRbeta analysis, collaborators shipped samples in one of three forms: frozen whole blood, isolated PBMCs, or DNA extracted from either of those sample types. The CDR3 numbers 17 residues from cysteine through phenylalanine. Just the 51-base CDR3 DNA is kept, in frame starting at base 1. From the germline V gene, CDR1 is SGHVS and CDR2 is FNYEAQ. The V and J ends are trimmed by 9 bases and 5 bases, leaving 28 bases between them. TCRbeta CDR3 regions were amplified from genomic DNA using the immunoSEQ Assay, a bias-controlled multiplex PCR. As for the authors' bioinformatics: Nucleated cell counts per sample were estimated from amplification of reference gene primers within the assay. To quantify the absolute abundance of each unique TCRbeta CDR3 rearrangement, sequence reads were collapsed and filtered. For each sample, productive Simpson clonality was calculated as the square root of Simpson's diversity index over productive rearrangements. TCRdb stores this immuneACCESS table with in-frame sequences only. Part of the clones is absent; in the studies checked, under half of the shortfall reflects unresolved V genes, and no reason is known for the rest. The V and J calls and clone size were taken over from that table, and D and trimming were inferred from the DNA. The sample contains almost 250,000 clones, roughly 88% of them found a single time. 5.5% to 6.5% of the sample goes to the ten largest clones.

The source material was peripheral blood. The clonotype comes from a woman older than 75 with COVID-19, enrolled during active disease. The receptor chain draws on TRBV7-6 and TRBJ1-2, with a tentative D gene TRBD1 over 5 matching bases. The CDR3 reads as follows: CARLPPEVGRAFYGYTF. The bases are TGTGCCAGACTCCCCCCCGAGGTAGGCAGGGCCTTTTATGGCTACACCTTC. With all but the CDR3 taken from the reference TRBV7-6 and TRBJ1-2 genes, the full variable domain is: GAGVSQSPRYKVTKRGQDVALRCDPISGHVSLYWYRQALGQGPEFLTYFNYEAQQDKSGLPNDRFSAERPEGSISTLTIQRTEQRDSAMYRCARLPPEVGRAFYGYTFGSGTRLTVV.